The source of this T cell receptor beta chain is a study of shared clonotypes between healthy human individuals. Whole-study results and caveats: The study sampled only blood, and tissue repertoires likely differ. Generation of non-shared clonotypes was less probable than generation of clonotypes shared by all four donors.

The protocol was immunoSEQ multiplex PCR, while the TCRdb copy is restricted to in-frame clones and leaves out a portion. The sample lists 780,000 or so clones, 72% occurring once. In the case of this clone: Antigen: not known.

The sequencing input was memory CD4+ T cells sorted from blood. As to subset: CD45RA-negative fraction. This receptor was taken from a woman between 25 and 40 years old in good health.

The CDR3 loop is CASSLSGDSYNEQFF. The CDR3 DNA reads TGCGCCAGCAGCTTGAGCGGGGACTCCTACAATGAGCAGTTCTTC. V usage is TRBV5-1 and J usage is TRBJ2-1, with 7 bases fitting TRBD2. The CDR3 is made up of 15 amino acids. With 1 base clipped from V and 0 bases from J, the junction kept 1 base outside the gene matches. Germline values: CDR1 SGHRS, CDR2 YFSETQ. Filled out from reference TRBV5-1 and TRBJ2-1, the complete variable domain reads KAGVTQTPRYLIKTRGQQVTLSCSPISGHRSVSWYQQTPGQGLQFLFEYFSETQRNKGNFPGRFSGRQFSNSRSEMNVSTLELGDSALYLCASSLSGDSYNEQFFGPGTRLTVL.